The next 14 T cell receptor beta chains were all read from a single sample in a study of shared clonotypes between healthy human individuals. This table comes from immunoSEQ multiplex PCR, and its TCRdb copy is limited to in-frame clones, with some not included. Of nearly 750,000 clones listed, over 55% are singletons. The material sequenced was memory CD4+ T cells sorted from blood. Documented subset: CD45RA-negative fraction. These receptors were collected from a woman aged 25 to 39 in good health.

The rearrangement uses TRBV27 and TRBJ2-2; 10 bases agree with TRBD1. This CDR3 contains 18 residues. Germline V CDR1 and CDR2: MNHEY, SMNVEV (reference sequence). V lost 5 bases and J lost 0; bases outside the gene matches: 9. The CDR3 region is CASSLGQGTQANTGELFF. Here the CDR3 DNA reads TGTGCCAGCAGTCTGGGACAGGGGACGCAAGCGAACACCGGGGAGCTGTTTTTT.

The chain uses TRBV27 and TRBJ2-7; TRBD1 is a possible D gene (6 bases). The V gene lost 0 bases and the J gene lost 3 bases, with 9 bases spanning the gap. Germline CDR1 and CDR2: MNHEY and SMNVEV (reference sequence). The CDR3 sequence is 14 residues long. This CDR3 is CASSLSRDIYEQYF. CDR3 coding DNA: TGTGCCAGCAGTTTATCTAGGGACATCTACGAGCAGTACTTC.

The V gene is TRBV4-1, the J gene TRBJ1-1; the match to TRBD1 covers 7 bases. Germline V gene lookup returns CDR1 MGHRA and CDR2 YSYEKL. The length of the CDR3 is 17 residues. V was clipped by 0 bases and J by 0 bases; unmatched bases: 7. In DNA, the CDR3 is TGCGCCAGCAGCCAAGATAGGTTTGGGACAGTGAACACTGAAGCTTTCTTT. Protein product: CASSQDRFGTVNTEAFF.

The rearrangement links TRBV5-6 to TRBJ1-1; D is uncertain. The CDR3 contains 16 residues. With 4 bases removed from V and 10 bases from J, the gap between germline ends came to 26 bases. Germline lookup yields CDR1 SGHDT and CDR2 YYEEEE. The CDR3, as DNA: TGTGCCAGCAGCCTGGGATGGAAGGCGCCGGGCCTGGGAGCTTTCTTT. It is translated as CASSLGWKAPGLGAFF.

In its sample, this clone was seen a few times. The chain couples TRBV13 to TRBJ2-4; 7 nucleotides agree with TRBD1. V shed 0 bases and J 8 bases; nucleotides not matched to a gene: 4. The CDR3 sequence is 14 residues long. The germline V gene encodes CDR1 PRHDT and CDR2 FYEKMQ (reference sequence). The CDR3 loop is CASSLGQGLDIQYF. The CDR3 DNA reads TGTGCCAGCAGCTTAGGACAGGGGTTGGACATTCAGTACTTC.

This clone appeared a few times. The chain combines TRBV7-8 with TRBJ1-4, with D possibly being TRBD1 (6 bases). This CDR3 is built from 14 residues. In germline, CDR1 is SGHVS, CDR2 FQNEAQ. Between the trimmed V and J ends, which lost 4 bases and 8 bases, there was a span of 14 bases. For the CDR3, the DNA is TGTGCCAGCAGCTCCACAGGGATCGGAGAAAAACTGTTTTTT. This encodes CASSSTGIGEKLFF.

About this clone itself: A clone one base away is much larger, so this may be a read error. This chain joins TRBV10-1 and TRBJ1-3, with D possibly TRBD1 on 5 matching bases. Trimming shortened V by 6 bases and J by 0 bases, and 6 bases separated the two germline ends. CDR3 length: 13 amino acids. Germline CDR1 and CDR2: WNHNN and SYGVQD (reference sequence). In DNA form, the CDR3 reads TGCGCCAGCAGCGACAGCTCTGGAAACACCATATATTTT. It translates to CASSDSSGNTIYF.

With respect to this clone: This specimen includes other DNA sequences encoding the same CDR3. The J gene is TRBJ2-7, the V gene TRBV6-5; possible D gene TRBD2, 6 bases. V lost 7 bases and J 6 bases, leaving 13 bases between the germline ends. Germline V gives CDR1 MNHEY, CDR2 SVGAGI. The CDR3 consists of 12 residues. As DNA, the CDR3 is TGTGCCAGCACTTCAGGGAGGAGCGAGCAGTACTTC. Translated: CASTSGRSEQYF.

This rearrangement joins TRBV19 to TRBJ2-2; TRBD2 agrees at 7 bases. The CDR3 runs 14 residues. V lost 8 bases and J lost 6; bases outside the gene matches: 9. Germline V gene sequence: CDR1 LNHDA, CDR2 SQIVND (reference sequence). The CDR3 spells CASRASGMSGELFF. The CDR3 bases are TGTGCCAGTCGGGCGAGCGGGATGTCCGGGGAGCTGTTTTTT.

The genes are TRBV2 and TRBJ1-5; no clear D. The CDR3 consists of 13 residues. Trimming took 4 bases from V and 7 from J, leaving 11 bases between them. Germline V lookup: CDR1 SNHLY, CDR2 FYNNEI. The chain's CDR3 is CASSVSGRQPQHF. The DNA for the CDR3 is TGTGCCAGCAGTGTATCAGGTAGACAGCCCCAGCATTTT.

This chain uses TRBV2 with TRBJ2-3; weak D call: TRBD1 (7 bases). This CDR3 has 13 residues. Trimming removed 9 bases from V and 1 base from J, with 11 bases in between. Germline loops: CDR1 SNHLY, CDR2 FYNNEI. The CDR3 nucleotides read TGTGCCAGGCGGGACAGCGGCACAGATACGCAGTATTTT. Its protein product is CARRDSGTDTQYF.

The rearrangement uses TRBV7-2 and TRBJ2-1; no clear D gene. The CDR3 is 16 residues long. The V gene lost 5 bases and the J gene lost 7 bases, with 21 bases spanning the gap. The V gene's germline CDR1 is SGHTA and CDR2 FQGNSA. The CDR3 DNA reads as TGTGCCAGCAGCCACCTCGGGTTAGGTATTGGGAATGAGCAGTTCTTC. Translation gives CASSHLGLGIGNEQFF. Based on the CDR3 plus reference TRBV7-2 and TRBJ2-1, the full variable domain is GAGVSQSPSNKVTEKGKDVELRCDPISGHTALYWYRQSLGQGLEFLIYFQGNSAPDKSGLPSDRFSAERTGGSVSTLTIQRTQQEDSAVYLCASSHLGLGIGNEQFFGPGTRLTVL.

V gene TRBV10-1 combines with J gene TRBJ2-1, with 10 positions matching TRBD2. The ends lost 3 bases at V and 0 bases at J; junction bases unmatched: 2. CDR3 length equals 16 residues. Germline CDR1 reads WNHNN; CDR2 reads SYGVQD (reference sequence). The CDR3 is CASSESSGSSYNEQFF. Written as DNA, the CDR3 is TGCGCCAGCAGTGAATCTAGCGGGAGCTCCTACAATGAGCAGTTCTTC.

This clone is a singleton in its sample. The chain joins TRBV29-1 to TRBJ2-5, with unresolved D. Per the germline V gene, CDR1 is SQVTM and CDR2 is ANQGSEA. The CDR3 sequence is 13 residues long. Trimming stripped 3 bases from V and 2 bases from J, with 10 bases between. The CDR3, as DNA: TGCAGCGTTGACTCGTACCAACAAGAGACCCAGTACTTC. This encodes CSVDSYQQETQYF.